Presented here are 31 T cell receptor beta chains from one specimen sequenced in a study of T cells expressing NK-cell markers. Reprocessing the 5' RACE reads, TCRdb reports a single entry for every CDR3 protein and omits DNA. The sample has 550,000 or so distinct CDR3 sequences; the top ten hold roughly 3.6%. The source material was blood T cells: a sorted CD56 or NKG2C T cell subset, CD4+ or CD8+ T cells, or bulk PBMC T cells (not recorded which). The receptors stem from a man aged 18 to 30 in good health.

The chain recombines TRBV28 with TRBJ2-5; no DNA is available, so the TRBD2 call from TCRdb remains unchecked. This CDR3 is built from 14 residues. Germline V CDR1 and CDR2: MDHEN, SYDVKM. The CDR3 region is CASSPRTSPETQYF.

The chain employs TRBV30 and TRBJ1-2. The germline V gene encodes CDR1 GTSNPN and CDR2 SVGIG (reference sequence). CDR3 length equals 13 residues. CDR3 amino acids: CAWSGPDLYGYTF.

The chain couples TRBV20-1 to TRBJ2-3; the D call from TCRdb, TRBD1, cannot be confirmed without DNA. The CDR3 sequence is 13 residues long. Germline-derived CDR1 and CDR2 are DFQATT and SNEGSKA (reference sequence). The CDR3 loop reads CSTNRASTDTQYF.

The chain couples TRBV7-9 to TRBJ2-5; without DNA, the TCRdb call of TRBD1 cannot be checked. Germline V CDR1 and CDR2: SEHNR, FQNEAQ (reference sequence). The CDR3 length is 13 residues. The CDR3 loop reads CASSGIRGETQYF.

The rearrangement joins TRBV7-8 to TRBJ2-1; TCRdb's D call, TRBD1, is unchecked because there is no DNA. CDR3 length equals 16 residues. The germline CDR1 and CDR2 sequences are SGHVS and FQNEAQ. The CDR3 loop reads CASSKEVGRQINEQFF.

This chain uses TRBV4-3 with TRBJ1-2; TCRdb proposes TRBD1, but this gene call is untestable without DNA. This CDR3 comprises 15 residues. Germline assignment: CDR1 LGHNA and CDR2 YSLEER. The CDR3 spells CASSQVSGGAYGYTF.

V is TRBV20-1 and J is TRBJ2-3. From germline, CDR1 is DFQATT and CDR2 SNEGSKA (reference sequence). The CDR3 has 14 residues. The chain's CDR3 is CSARELEHTDTQYF.

The V gene is TRBV30, the J gene TRBJ2-1. The germline V gene has CDR1 GTSNPN and CDR2 SVGIG (reference sequence). The CDR3 runs to 15 residues. CDR3 amino acids: CAWSSPRHNYNEQFF.

This chain links TRBV20-1 with TRBJ2-1; TCRdb calls TRBD2, which cannot be checked without DNA. Germline CDR1 and CDR2: DFQATT and SNEGSKA (reference sequence). The CDR3 contains 19 residues. The CDR3 loop reads CSARKGLAGGPSSYNEQFF.

The chain has TRBV20-1 and TRBJ2-5; without DNA, the TCRdb call of TRBD2 cannot be checked. Germline CDR1 and CDR2: DFQATT and SNEGSKA (reference sequence). The CDR3 has 14 residues. This CDR3 reads CSALGPGSVETQYF.

The CDR3 loop is CASSLTGRSNWELFF. This chain uses TRBV5-6 with TRBJ2-2; TCRdb designates TRBD2, a call that cannot be tested without DNA. Per germline, CDR1 SGHDT and CDR2 YYEEEE. The CDR3 length is 15 residues.

The rearrangement links TRBV5-6 to TRBJ2-5; TCRdb's D call of TRBD2 is untestable without DNA. Germline lookup yields CDR1 SGHDT and CDR2 YYEEEE. The CDR3 is 15 residues long. The CDR3 is CASSFSGSIKETQYF.

V and J are TRBV7-9 and TRBJ2-2; TCRdb outputs TRBD2, but without DNA this stays unchecked. Per the germline V gene, CDR1 is SEHNR and CDR2 is FQNEAQ (reference sequence). The CDR3 has 16 residues. The chain's CDR3 is CASSLYSSGNTGELFF.

This chain joins TRBV20-1 and TRBJ2-1; TCRdb's assignment of TRBD2 cannot be checked, as there is no DNA. From germline, CDR1 is DFQATT and CDR2 SNEGSKA (reference sequence). The CDR3 length is 15 residues. The CDR3 loop is CSASQGLAGISEQFF.

The CDR3 reads CASRVGHLKPNEQFF. The rearrangement uses TRBV6-1 and TRBJ2-1; TCRdb names TRBD2, which stays unverified in the absence of DNA. CDR1 MNHNS and CDR2 SASEGT come from the germline V gene. The CDR3 has 15 residues.

The V gene is TRBV9, the J gene TRBJ1-3. The CDR3 is 16 amino acids. Germline V gives CDR1 SGDLS, CDR2 YYNGEE. CDR3 sequence reads: CASSVDGSSSRNTIYF.

The chain combines TRBV28 with TRBJ2-7; TCRdb selects TRBD2, and the lack of DNA leaves this call unchecked. The V gene's germline CDR1 is MDHEN and CDR2 SYDVKM. The CDR3 runs to 14 residues. The CDR3 spells CASSLTSGNLEQYF.

V usage is TRBV30 and J usage is TRBJ2-7; TCRdb's D call, TRBD1, is unchecked because there is no DNA. The CDR3 loop spans 12 amino acids. Looked up from germline, CDR1 is GTSNPN and CDR2 is SVGIG (reference sequence). The CDR3 loop is CATDRDPYEQYF.

This chain connects TRBV29-1 to TRBJ2-2; TCRdb gives TRBD2 as the D gene, but with no DNA this cannot be confirmed. This CDR3 is built from 13 residues. CDR1 is SQVTM and CDR2 is ANQGSEA in the germline V gene. The CDR3 is CSVRSEGSGELFF.

The gene calls are TRBV11-2 and TRBJ2-3; TCRdb's D gene call, TRBD2, goes unchecked for lack of DNA. The CDR3 has 18 amino acids. Germline CDR1 and CDR2: SGHAT and FQNNGV. The CDR3 is CASSFHRTSVGGTDTQYF.

The chain recombines TRBV5-1 with TRBJ1-5; with no DNA, the TCRdb D assignment of TRBD1 cannot be verified. The CDR3 extends over 16 amino acids. From germline, CDR1 is SGHRS and CDR2 YFSETQ. CDR3 sequence reads: CASSLKVRRGTQPQHF.

The rearrangement joins TRBV5-1 to TRBJ1-2; TCRdb's D call of TRBD1 is untestable without DNA. CDR1 SGHRS and CDR2 YFSETQ come from the germline V gene. The CDR3 contains 14 residues. Here the CDR3 reads CASSLAAGGNGYTF.

The J gene is TRBJ2-1, the V gene TRBV12-3 or TRBV12-4. There are 14 residues in the CDR3. The CDR3 spells CASSSQTGYNEQFF.

This chain connects TRBV10-3 to TRBJ2-6; TCRdb lists TRBD1, though no DNA is available to test this call. Per germline, CDR1 ENHRY and CDR2 SYGVKD. There are 16 residues in the CDR3. CDR3 in amino acids: CATPGTGSAGANVLTF.

The chain combines TRBV15 with TRBJ2-2; TCRdb's assignment of TRBD2 cannot be checked, as there is no DNA. The CDR3 contains 14 residues. Germline V CDR1 and CDR2: LNHNV, YYDKDF (reference sequence). The CDR3 sequence is CAAGAGDRVGELFF. Looking up the rest from reference TRBV15 and TRBJ2-2 gives the full variable domain: DAMVIQNPRYQVTQFGKPVTLSCSQTLNHNVMYWYQQKSSQAPKLLFHYYDKDFNNEADTPDNFQSRRPNTSFCFLDIRSPGLGDTAMYLCAAGAGDRVGELFFGEGSRLTVL.

The rearrangement uses TRBV29-1 and TRBJ2-3; TCRdb calls TRBD2, which cannot be checked without DNA. There are 13 residues in the CDR3. Germline V lookup: CDR1 SQVTM, CDR2 ANQGSEA. CDR3 sequence: CSVEAGHTDTQYF.

This chain links TRBV7-2 with TRBJ2-1; without DNA, the TCRdb call of TRBD2 cannot be checked. The CDR3 length is 16 residues. The germline V gene has CDR1 SGHTA and CDR2 FQGNSA. CDR3: CASSPTAGEAYNEQFF.

The V call is TRBV7-9, the J call TRBJ2-1; TCRdb picks TRBD2, but there is no DNA to check that call. The CDR3 spans 16 residues. The germline V gene encodes CDR1 SEHNR and CDR2 FQNEAQ (reference sequence). CDR3 in amino acids: CASSTRTSGENNEQFF.

The V and J genes are TRBV6-5 and TRBJ2-6. CDR1 MNHEY and CDR2 SVGAGI come from the germline V gene. The CDR3 is made up of 16 amino acids. CDR3 protein: CASSYSASTGANVLTF.

This chain links TRBV4-1 with TRBJ2-1; TCRdb reports TRBD1, a call that lacks DNA to check it against. Per the germline V gene, CDR1 is MGHRA and CDR2 is YSYEKL. The CDR3 has 15 residues. The CDR3 spells CASSQDHPGVDEQFF.

The CDR3 spells CASSLVGGGVAGELFF. The V gene is TRBV7-8, the J gene TRBJ2-2; TCRdb lists TRBD1, though no DNA is available to test this call. This CDR3 region has 16 residues. Germline loops: CDR1 SGHVS, CDR2 FQNEAQ. Full variable domain (remainder filled in from reference TRBV7-8 and TRBJ2-2): GAGVSQSPRYKVAKRGQDVALRCDPISGHVSLFWYQQALGQGPEFLTYFQNEAQLDKSGLPSDRFFAERPEGSVSTLKIQRTQQEDSAVYLCASSLVGGGVAGELFFGEGSRLTVL.